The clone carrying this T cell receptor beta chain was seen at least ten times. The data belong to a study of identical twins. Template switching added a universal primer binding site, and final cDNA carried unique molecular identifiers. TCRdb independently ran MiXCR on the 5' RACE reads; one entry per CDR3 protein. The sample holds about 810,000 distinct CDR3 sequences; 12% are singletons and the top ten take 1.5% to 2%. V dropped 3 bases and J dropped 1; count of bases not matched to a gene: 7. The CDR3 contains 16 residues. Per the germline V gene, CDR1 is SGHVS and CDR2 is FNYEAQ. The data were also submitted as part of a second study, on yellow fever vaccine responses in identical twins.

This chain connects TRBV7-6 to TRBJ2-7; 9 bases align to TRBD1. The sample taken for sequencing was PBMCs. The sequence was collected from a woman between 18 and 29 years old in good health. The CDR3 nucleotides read TGTGCCAGCAGCTTCGGTTCCGGGACAGGGTCCTACGAGCAGTACTTC. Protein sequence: CASSFGSGTGSYEQYF.